This T cell receptor beta chain was identified in a study of CD8 T cells in ankylosing spondylitis (dated by TCRdb to the late 2010s). Study-wide context: The study profiled T cell receptor beta repertoires in healthy donors and ankylosing spondylitis patients to find disease-linked TCR variants. The full study cohort comprised approximately 23 ankylosing spondylitis patients and around 100 healthy donors. Samples of peripheral blood were taken, and for ankylosing spondylitis patients, synovial fluid was collected as well. The investigation overall reported the following: The disease-linked clones were reported to be significantly enriched in matched synovial fluid samples from ankylosing spondylitis patients. Some motif variants were previously reported in synovial fluid and blood of reactive arthritis patients, suggesting common disease-initiation mechanisms. The disease-linked clones had a CD8+ phenotype and were found at relatively low frequencies in peripheral blood. A TCR beta motif made up of fewer than 10 highly homologous amino acid variants appeared to be characteristic of blood from ankylosing spondylitis patients.

TCRdb lists the instrument as Illumina HiSeq 2500. Quantitative 5'-RACE with molecular barcodes was used to prepare TCR beta libraries. Processing in the source paper ran as follows. Disease-linked TCR variants were identified with a new computational method built on a probabilistic model of VDJ rearrangement. TCRdb took the public reads, trimmed them with fastp at Q25, ran MiXCR for clone calling and kept in-frame beta chains. Each CDR3 protein gets just one entry, which takes the most common genes and DNA from the rows behind it. TCRdb's processing, not the authors', yielded these V and J calls. This sample holds 250,000 or so distinct CDR3 sequences; roughly a quarter were observed only once. The top ten clones comprise approximately 0.61% of the sample. The CDR3 numbers 15 residues from cysteine through phenylalanine. Here the CDR3 DNA is all that survives: 45 bases in frame from base 1. At the junction V is shortened by 6 bases and J by 2 bases, with 19 bases in between. Via the germline V gene (reference sequence), CDR1 is DFQATT and CDR2 SNEGSKA.

This clonotype was seen repeatedly, ten times or more. Its antigen remains undetermined. Base qualities are not recorded, but no much larger clone differs from it by a single base. The rearrangement joined TRBV20-1 to TRBJ2-5; the D gene cannot be named for sure. The sequenced sample was blood, either unsorted or a sorted T cell fraction (not recorded which). The receptor's source is a male donor with ankylosing spondylitis or in good health (not recorded which). CDR3 region: CSAQRPRQPQETQYF. The nucleotide sequence reads as follows: TGCAGTGCCCAAAGGCCTCGTCAGCCGCAAGAGACCCAGTACTTC.